This T cell receptor beta chain comes out of a study of blood T cells in healthy people across ages. Whole-study results and caveats: Estimated diversity, derived from one million T cells, was regarded as an underestimate. Donors of long life had a larger count of naive CD4+ cells and greater diversity than aged donors.

Then a second PCR, running roughly 6 to 12 cycles, was carried out with a sample-barcoded 5' primer and a J-beta primer mix. Tagging of each cDNA molecule was performed by a template-switch adaptor with 12 random nucleotides. One entry per CDR3 protein, called by TCRdb with MiXCR from the 5' RACE reads. The sample contains around 650,000 distinct CDR3 sequences, approximately 31% of which appear only once. With regard to this clonotype: Its antigen is unknown. A read error may account for a junction end that differs from germline.

Every donor gave approximately 10 milliliters of peripheral blood. The CDR3 extends over 13 amino acids. Germline lookup yields CDR1 SGHTA and CDR2 FQGNSA. The sample comprised blood. The chain has TRBV7-2 and TRBJ2-3; D may be TRBD1 (5 bases). This TCR was recovered from a woman of 80 years or more in good health. In nucleotides, the CDR3 is TGTGCCAGCAGGTTACGGCAAACAGGTACGCAGTATTTT. It codes for CASRLRQTGTQYF.